This T cell receptor (beta chain) was recorded in a study of Graves' ophthalmopathy and Graves' hyperthyroidism. This CDR3 has 15 amino acids. Germline V gives CDR1 ENHRY, CDR2 SYGVKD. V shed 3 bases and J 5 bases; nucleotides not matched to a gene: 8. RNA served as the template for amplifying TCR beta CDR3 regions. The authors performed first-round RT-PCR with HTBI primers and then a second-round multiplex PCR. MiXCR was run by TCRdb on the multiplex PCR reads, yielding one entry per CDR3 protein. The data show about 700,000 distinct CDR3 sequences, roughly two fifths seen once. Clinical symptoms, serum thyroxine, TRAb, thyroid ultrasound and orbital computed tomography determined diagnosis.

This chain connects TRBV10-3 to TRBJ1-1; 8 bases are a match to TRBD1. This sequence was found in an adult man with Graves' ophthalmopathy. The material sequenced was peripheral blood. CDR3 DNA sequence: TGTGCCATCAGTGATTACGACAGGGGCGGTACTGAAGCTTTCTTT. Translating gives CAISDYDRGGTEAFF.